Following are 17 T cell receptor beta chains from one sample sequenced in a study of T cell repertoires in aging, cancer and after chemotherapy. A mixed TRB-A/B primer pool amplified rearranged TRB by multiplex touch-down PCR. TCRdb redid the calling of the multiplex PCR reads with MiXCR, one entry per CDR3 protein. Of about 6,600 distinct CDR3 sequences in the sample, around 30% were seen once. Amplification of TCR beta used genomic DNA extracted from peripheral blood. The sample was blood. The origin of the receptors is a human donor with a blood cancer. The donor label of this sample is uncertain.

As DNA, the CDR3 is TGTGCCAGCAGCCCACCGGGGACCGGGGAGCTGTTTTTT. This codes for CASSPPGTGELFF. This rearrangement joins TRBV6-5 to TRBJ2-2; D possibly corresponds to TRBD2 (5 bases). The V gene lost 6 bases and the J gene lost 5 bases, with 10 bases spanning the gap. The CDR3 sequence is 13 residues long. The germline V gene encodes CDR1 MNHEY and CDR2 SVGAGI.

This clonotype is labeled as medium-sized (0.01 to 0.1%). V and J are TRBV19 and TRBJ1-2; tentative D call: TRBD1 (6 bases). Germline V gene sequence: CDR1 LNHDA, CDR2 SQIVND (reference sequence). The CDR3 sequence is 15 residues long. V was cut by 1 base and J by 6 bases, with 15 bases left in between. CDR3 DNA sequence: TGTGCCAGTAGTATAGGGAACCGGGACATCCATGGCTACACCTTC. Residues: CASSIGNRDIHGYTF.

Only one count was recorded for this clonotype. The CDR3 region has the DNA TGTGCCAGCAGTGACTCTGGGGGGGCGGGCACAGATACGCAGTATTTT. The encoded protein is CASSDSGGAGTDTQYF. V gene TRBV6-4 combines with J gene TRBJ2-3; D is possibly TRBD2 (7 bases). CDR1 is MRHNA, CDR2 SNTAGT, per germline. Trimming pared 0 bases from V and 1 base from J, leaving 11 bases between. This CDR3 is 16 amino acids long.

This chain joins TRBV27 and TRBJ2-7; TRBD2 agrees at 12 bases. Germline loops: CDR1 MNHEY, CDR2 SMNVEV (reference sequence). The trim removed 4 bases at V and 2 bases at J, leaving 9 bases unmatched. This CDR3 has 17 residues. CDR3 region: CASSYRTSGAYTYEQYF. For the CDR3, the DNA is TGTGCCAGCAGTTATCGGACTAGCGGGGCTTATACCTACGAGCAGTACTTC.

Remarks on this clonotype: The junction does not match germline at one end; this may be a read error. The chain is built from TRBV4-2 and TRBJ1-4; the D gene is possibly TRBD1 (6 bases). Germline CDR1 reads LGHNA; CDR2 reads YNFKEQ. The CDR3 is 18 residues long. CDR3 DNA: TGCGCCAGCAGCCAGAACGGGCCAGGGGATACCATAGTGATTGAACTGTTTTTT. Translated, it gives CASSQNGPGDTIVIELFF.

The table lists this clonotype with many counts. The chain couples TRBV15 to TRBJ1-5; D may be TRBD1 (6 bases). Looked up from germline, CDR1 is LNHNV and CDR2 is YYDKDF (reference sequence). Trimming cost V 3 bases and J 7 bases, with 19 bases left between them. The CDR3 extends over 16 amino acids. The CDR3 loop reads CATSRDEAAGAQPQHF. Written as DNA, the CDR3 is TGTGCCACCAGCAGGGACGAGGCGGCAGGGGCACAGCCCCAGCATTTT.

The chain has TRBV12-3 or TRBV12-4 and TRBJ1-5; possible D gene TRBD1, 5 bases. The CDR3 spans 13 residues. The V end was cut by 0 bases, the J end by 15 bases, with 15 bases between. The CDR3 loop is CASSLAPKGPRHF. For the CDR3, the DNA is TGTGCCAGCAGTTTAGCCCCGAAGGGGCCTCGGCATTTT.

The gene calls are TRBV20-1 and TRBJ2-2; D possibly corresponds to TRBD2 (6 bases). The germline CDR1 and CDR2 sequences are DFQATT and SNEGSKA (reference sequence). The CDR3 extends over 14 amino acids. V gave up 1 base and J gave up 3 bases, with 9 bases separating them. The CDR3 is CSARVSGYTGELFF. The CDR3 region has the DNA TGCAGTGCTAGAGTAAGCGGGTACACCGGGGAGCTGTTTTTT.

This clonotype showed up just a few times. This CDR3 is CASSLTTGGRGTQYF. The DNA of the CDR3 is TGTGCCAGCAGTTTGACCACAGGGGGTAGAGGGACCCAGTACTTC. The chain links TRBV12-3 or TRBV12-4 to TRBJ2-5, with 8 bases aligning to TRBD1. J lost 7 bases, V lost 3 bases, and 10 bases had no gene match. This CDR3 has 15 amino acids.

The CDR3 here is CASSRKGGGNQPQHF. The CDR3 DNA is TGTGCCAGCAGCCGGAAGGGGGGTGGCAATCAGCCCCAGCATTTT. The gene calls are TRBV5-6 and TRBJ1-5; D may be TRBD1 (6 bases). The CDR3 contains 15 residues. V was pared by 4 bases and J by 2 bases, with 13 bases between. The germline gives CDR1 SGHDT, CDR2 YYEEEE.

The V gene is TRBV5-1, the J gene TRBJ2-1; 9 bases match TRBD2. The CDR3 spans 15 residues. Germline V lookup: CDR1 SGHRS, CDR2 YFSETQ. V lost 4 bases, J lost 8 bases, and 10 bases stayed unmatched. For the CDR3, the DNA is TGCGCCAGCAGCGGTCGGACTAGCGAGGTCCATGAGCAGTTCTTC. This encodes CASSGRTSEVHEQFF.

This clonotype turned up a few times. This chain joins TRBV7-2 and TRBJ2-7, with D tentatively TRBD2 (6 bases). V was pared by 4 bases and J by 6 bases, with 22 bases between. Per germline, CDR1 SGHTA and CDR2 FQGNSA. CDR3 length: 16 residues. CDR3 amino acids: CASSSRMAGQVSEQYF. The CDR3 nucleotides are TGTGCCAGCAGCTCCAGAATGGCGGGGCAGGTTTCCGAGCAGTACTTC.

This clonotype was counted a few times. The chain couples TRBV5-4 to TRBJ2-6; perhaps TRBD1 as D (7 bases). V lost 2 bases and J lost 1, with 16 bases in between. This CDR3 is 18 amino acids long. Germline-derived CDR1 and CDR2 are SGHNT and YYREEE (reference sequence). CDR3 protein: CASSLGGTVFSGANVLTF. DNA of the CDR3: TGTGCCAGCAGCTTAGGCGGGACAGTATTTTCTGGGGCCAACGTCCTGACTTTC.

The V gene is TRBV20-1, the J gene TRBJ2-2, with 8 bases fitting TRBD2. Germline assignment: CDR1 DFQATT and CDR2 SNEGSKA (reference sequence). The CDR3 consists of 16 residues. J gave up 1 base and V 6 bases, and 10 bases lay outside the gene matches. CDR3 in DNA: TGCAGTGCCTCCCGGGGGGGACTAGTGAACACCGGGGAGCTGTTTTTT. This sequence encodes CSASRGGLVNTGELFF.

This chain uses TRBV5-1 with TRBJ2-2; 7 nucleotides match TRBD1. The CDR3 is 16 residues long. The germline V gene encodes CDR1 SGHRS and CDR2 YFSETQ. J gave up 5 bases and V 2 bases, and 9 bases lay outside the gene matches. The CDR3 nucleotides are TGCGCCAGCAGCTTAGCGACAGGGATAGTTACCGGGGAGCTGTTTTTT. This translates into CASSLATGIVTGELFF.

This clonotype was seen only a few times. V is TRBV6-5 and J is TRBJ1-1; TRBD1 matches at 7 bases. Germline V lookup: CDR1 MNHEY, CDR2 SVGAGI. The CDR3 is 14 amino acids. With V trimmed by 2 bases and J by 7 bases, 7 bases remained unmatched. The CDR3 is CASSYRRGTYEAFF. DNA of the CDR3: TGTGCCAGCAGTTACCGCAGGGGGACCTATGAAGCTTTCTTT.

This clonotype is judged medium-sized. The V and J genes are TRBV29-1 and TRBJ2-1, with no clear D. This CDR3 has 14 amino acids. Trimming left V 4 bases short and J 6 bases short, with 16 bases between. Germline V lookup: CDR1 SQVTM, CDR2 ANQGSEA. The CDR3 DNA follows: TGCAGCGTTGTTGGCGGTCTCCCGGCCAATGAGCAGTTCTTC. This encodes CSVVGGLPANEQFF.